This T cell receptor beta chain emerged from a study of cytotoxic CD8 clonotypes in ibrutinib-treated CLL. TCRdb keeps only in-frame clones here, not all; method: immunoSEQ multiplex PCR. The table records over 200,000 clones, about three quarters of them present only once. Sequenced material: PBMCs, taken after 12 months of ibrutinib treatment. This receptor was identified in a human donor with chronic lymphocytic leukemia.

The CDR3, as DNA: TGCGCCAGCAGCCAAGAGCCTACCTTCAGGGGGAGGGTCTACGAGCAGTACTTC. It codes for CASSQEPTFRGRVYEQYF. The chain joins TRBV4-1 to TRBJ2-7; D could derive from TRBD1 or TRBD2 (7 bases each). V dropped 0 bases and J dropped 3 bases, with 21 bases sitting between them. Germline V gene data show CDR1 as MGHRA and CDR2 as YSYEKL. CDR3 length: 18 amino acids.